The rows below give T cell receptor beta chains drawn from one sample of a study of neurological immune-mediated disorders. TCRdb ran MiXCR on the 5' RACE reads and lists one entry per CDR3 protein. The top ten hold less than 3.5% of the sample, which has roughly 90,000 distinct CDR3 sequences, roughly 3.5% seen once. Specimen: PBMCs. All receptors come from a woman aged 45-65 years with multiple sclerosis. Each CDR3 is given with its conserved first and last residue. The D gene is left open where the match is weak. Clone size, where shown, is once, few, many, or a class for clones that have expanded.

- TRBJ2-1 TRBV7-2 many CASSYLTDLTYNEQFF TGTGCCAGCAGCTACCTGACGGACTTGACCTACAATGAGCAGTTCTTC
- TRBJ1-2 TRBV5-1 few CASRTGVGDGYTF TGCGCCAGCAGAACCGGGGTCGGCGATGGCTACACCTTC
- TRBJ2-1 TRBV4-1 many CASSQGGGNEQFF TGCGCCAGCAGCCAAGGGGGAGGCAATGAGCAGTTCTTC
TRBD2 TRBJ2-3 TRBV20-1 many CSAGRLAGLTDTQYF TGCAGTGCTGGGAGACTAGCGGGGTTGACAGATACGCAGTATTTT
- TRBJ1-2 TRBV7-2 many CASSLGQYYGYTF TGTGCCAGCAGCTTAGGACAGTACTATGGCTACACCTTC
- TRBJ1-2 TRBV6-5 many CASSASVRTYGYTF TGTGCCAGCAGTGCGTCAGTCCGGACCTATGGCTACACCTTC
- TRBJ2-5 TRBV5-1 many CASSLEGFETQYF TGCGCCAGCAGCTTGGAAGGGTTCGAGACCCAGTACTTC
- TRBJ1-2 TRBV21-1 many CASTAWDNFREAYGYTF TGTGCCAGCACAGCCTGGGACAACTTCAGGGAGGCCTATGGCTACACCTTC
- TRBJ2-1 TRBV4-3 many CASSHSAQGHYNEQFF TGCGCCAGCAGCCACTCCGCCCAGGGGCACTACAATGAGCAGTTCTTC
- TRBJ2-1 TRBV4-2 many CASSQGRAREQFF TGTGCCAGCAGCCAAGGTCGGGCCAGGGAGCAGTTCTTC
- TRBJ2-3 TRBV4-1 many CASSQGGPGPSTDTQYF TGCGCCAGCAGCCAAGGAGGGCCTGGTCCTAGCACAGATACGCAGTATTTT
- TRBJ1-3 TRBV7-6 many CASSLVEADTLPGNTIYF TGTGCCAGCAGCTTAGTAGAGGCCGACACCTTGCCTGGAAACACCATATATTTT
- TRBJ1-1 TRBV7-8 few CASSLPPGAEAFF TGTGCCAGCAGCTTACCCCCCGGAGCTGAAGCTTTCTTT
TRBD1 TRBJ1-1 TRBV5-1 many CASSLEGTGNTEAFF TGCGCCAGCAGCTTGGAAGGGACAGGGAACACTGAAGCTTTCTTT
- TRBJ2-1 TRBV9 many CASSERVYNEQFF TGTGCCAGCAGCGAGCGGGTCTACAATGAGCAGTTCTTC
- TRBJ1-1 TRBV5-1 many CASSLAQERNTEAFF TGCGCCAGCAGCTTGGCGCAGGAAAGGAACACTGAAGCTTTCTTT
TRBD1 TRBJ1-6 TRBV5-1 many CASSPKGQGASPLHF TGCGCCAGCAGCCCTAAGGGACAGGGGGCGTCACCCCTCCACTTT
- TRBJ1-1 TRBV10-2 many CASSDWWQGMTEAFF TGCGCCAGCAGTGACTGGTGGCAGGGGATGACTGAAGCTTTCTTT
TRBD2 TRBJ2-1 TRBV13 many CASALAGGDNEQFF TGTGCCAGCGCACTAGCGGGGGGCGACAATGAGCAGTTCTTC
- TRBJ1-1 TRBV7-9 many CASSASQLPNTEAFF TGTGCCAGCAGCGCCTCACAGCTACCGAACACTGAAGCTTTCTTT
- TRBJ2-7 TRBV7-2 many CASSLSQGAGYIYEQYF TGTGCCAGCAGCTTAAGCCAAGGGGCAGGGTATATCTACGAGCAGTACTTC
TRBD2 TRBJ2-5 TRBV27 many CASSIAGEETQYF TGTGCCAGCAGTATAGCGGGGGAAGAGACCCAGTACTTC
TRBD2 TRBJ2-1 TRBV7-2 many CASSLFSGGAYTAYNEQFF TGTGCCAGCAGCTTATTTAGCGGGGGGGCATATACTGCGTACAATGAGCAGTTCTTC
- TRBJ2-1 TRBV20-1 many CSASISYNEQFF TGCAGTGCTAGTATTTCGTACAATGAGCAGTTCTTC
- TRBJ1-6 TRBV7-2 many CASSPNRDPPLHF TGTGCCAGCAGCCCAAACCGGGATCCACCCCTCCACTTT
TRBD1 TRBJ1-3 TRBV12-3/TRBV12-4 many CAIYRGLGGNTIYF TGTGCCATATACAGGGGACTTGGTGGAAACACCATATATTTT
- TRBJ1-1 TRBV9 many CASSPRDAEAFF TGTGCCAGCAGCCCTCGAGACGCTGAAGCTTTCTTT
- TRBJ1-2 TRBV5-1 many CASSLDTNSYGYTF TGCGCCAGCAGCTTGGACACGAACTCCTATGGCTACACCTTC
TRBD1 TRBJ1-1 TRBV7-3 many CASSLTTGGSTEAFF TGTGCCAGCAGCTTAACGACAGGGGGAAGTACTGAAGCTTTCTTT
- TRBJ1-1 TRBV5-6 many CASSLGTESTEAFF TGTGCCAGCAGCTTGGGCACAGAAAGCACTGAAGCTTTCTTT
TRBD1 TRBJ2-7 TRBV15 many CATSRRGQGVYEQYF TGTGCCACCAGCCGACGGGGACAGGGGGTTTACGAGCAGTACTTC
- TRBJ1-2 TRBV4-3 - CASSQAPRGSNYGYTF TGCGCCAGCAGCCAGGCGCCCCGCGGCAGTAACTATGGCTACACCTTC
TRBD1 TRBJ1-2 TRBV20-1 many CSARGTGERNGYTF TGCAGTGCTAGAGGGACAGGGGAAAGGAATGGCTACACCTTC
TRBD2 TRBJ2-3 TRBV20-1 many CSARIGTSGFFGTDTQYF TGCAGTGCTAGAATCGGGACTAGCGGGTTCTTTGGCACAGATACGCAGTATTTT
TRBD1 TRBJ1-1 TRBV7-9 many CASSSFRTGVGPEAFF TGTGCCAGCAGCTCATTCAGGACAGGGGTTGGTCCTGAAGCTTTCTTT
- TRBJ2-2 TRBV5-1 many CASSLISGRNTGELFF TGCGCCAGCAGCTTAATTTCAGGGAGGAACACCGGGGAGCTGTTTTTT
- TRBJ2-7 TRBV10-2 many CASSNWSSYEQYF TGCGCCAGCAGTAACTGGTCCTCCTACGAGCAGTACTTC
- TRBJ2-1 TRBV18 - CASSPTEGFSNEQFF TGTGCCAGCTCACCCACCGAGGGGTTTAGCAATGAGCAGTTCTTC